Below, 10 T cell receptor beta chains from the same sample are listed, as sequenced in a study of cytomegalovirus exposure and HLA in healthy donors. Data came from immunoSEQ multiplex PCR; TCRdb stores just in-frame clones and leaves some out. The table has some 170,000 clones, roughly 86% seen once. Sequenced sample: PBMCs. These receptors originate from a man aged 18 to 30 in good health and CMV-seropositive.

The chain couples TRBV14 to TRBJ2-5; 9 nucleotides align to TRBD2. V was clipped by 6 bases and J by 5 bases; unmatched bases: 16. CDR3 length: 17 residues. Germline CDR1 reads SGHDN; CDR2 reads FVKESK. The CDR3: CASRRNSGGSPLETQYF. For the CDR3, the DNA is TGTGCCAGCAGGAGAAATAGCGGGGGTTCTCCCTTGGAGACCCAGTACTTC.

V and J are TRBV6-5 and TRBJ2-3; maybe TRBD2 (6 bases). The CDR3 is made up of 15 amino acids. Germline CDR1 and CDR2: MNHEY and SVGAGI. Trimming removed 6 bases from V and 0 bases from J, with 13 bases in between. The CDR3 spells CASSHKSGSTDTQYF. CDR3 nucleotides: TGTGCCAGCAGCCACAAAAGCGGGAGCACAGATACGCAGTATTTT.

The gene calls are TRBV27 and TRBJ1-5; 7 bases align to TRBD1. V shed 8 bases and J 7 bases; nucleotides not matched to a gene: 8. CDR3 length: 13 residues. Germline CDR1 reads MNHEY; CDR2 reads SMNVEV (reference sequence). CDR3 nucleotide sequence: TGTGCCAGCCGGAGGGGACAGTCGCAGCCCCAGCATTTT. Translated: CASRRGQSQPQHF.

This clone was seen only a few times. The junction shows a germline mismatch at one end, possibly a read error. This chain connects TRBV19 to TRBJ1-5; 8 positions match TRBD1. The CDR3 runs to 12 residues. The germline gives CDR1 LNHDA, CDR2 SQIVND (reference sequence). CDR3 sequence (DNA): TGTGCCACTCAGGGGCCAACAGGGGGAAGGGATTTT. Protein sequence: CATQGPTGGRDF.

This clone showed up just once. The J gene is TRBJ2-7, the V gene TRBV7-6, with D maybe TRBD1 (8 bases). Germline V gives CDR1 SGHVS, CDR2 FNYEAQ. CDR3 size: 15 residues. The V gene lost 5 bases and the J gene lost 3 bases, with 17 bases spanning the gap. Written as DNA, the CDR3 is TGTGCCAGCAGCCCACAGGGGGGGTTAGACTACGAGCAGTACTTC. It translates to CASSPQGGLDYEQYF.

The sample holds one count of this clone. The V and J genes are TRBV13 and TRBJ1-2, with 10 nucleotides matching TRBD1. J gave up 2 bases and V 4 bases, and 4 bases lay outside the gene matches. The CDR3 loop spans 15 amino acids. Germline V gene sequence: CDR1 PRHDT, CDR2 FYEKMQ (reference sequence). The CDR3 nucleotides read TGTGCCAGCAGCTCTCCGGGACAGGGGAACTATGGCTACACCTTC. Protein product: CASSSPGQGNYGYTF.

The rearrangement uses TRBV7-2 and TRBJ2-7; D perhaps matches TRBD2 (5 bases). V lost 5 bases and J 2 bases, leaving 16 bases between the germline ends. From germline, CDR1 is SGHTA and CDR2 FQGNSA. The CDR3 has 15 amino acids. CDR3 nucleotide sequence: TGTGCCAGCAGCGCCGTATCGCGGGCGCCCTACGAGCAGTACTTC. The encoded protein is CASSAVSRAPYEQYF.

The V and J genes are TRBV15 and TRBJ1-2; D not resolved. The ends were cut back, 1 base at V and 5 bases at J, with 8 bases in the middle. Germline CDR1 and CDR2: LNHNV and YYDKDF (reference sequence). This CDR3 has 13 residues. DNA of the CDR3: TGTGCCACCAGCAGAGGGCACAGTTATGGCTACACCTTC. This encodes CATSRGHSYGYTF.

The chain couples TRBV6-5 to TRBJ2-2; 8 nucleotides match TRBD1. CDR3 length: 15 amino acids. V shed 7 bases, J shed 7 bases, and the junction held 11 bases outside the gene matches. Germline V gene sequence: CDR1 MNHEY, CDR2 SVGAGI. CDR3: CASTLRQGAGGELFF. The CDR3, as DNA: TGTGCCAGCACTTTACGGCAGGGGGCTGGCGGGGAGCTGTTTTTT.

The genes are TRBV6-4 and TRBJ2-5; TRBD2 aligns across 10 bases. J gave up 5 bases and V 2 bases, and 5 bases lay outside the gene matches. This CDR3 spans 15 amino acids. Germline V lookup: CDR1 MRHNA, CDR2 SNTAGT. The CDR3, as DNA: TGTGCCAGCAGTGACGCAGCGGGGGGGCCGGAGACCCAGTACTTC. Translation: CASSDAAGGPETQYF.